This T cell receptor (beta chain) was sequenced in a study of graft-versus-host responses after intestinal transplantation. General study results and limits: GvH clones turned up in recipient marrow; some had shown up first in ileum or blood.

This CDR3 spans 18 amino acids. The germline V gene encodes CDR1 MDHEN and CDR2 SYDVKM. Trimming at V came to 5 bases and at J to 3 bases, leaving 8 bases not matched to a gene. Here immunoSEQ multiplex PCR was the method, and the copy in TCRdb shows in-frame clones only, minus some. The sample records over 80,000 clones, about nine tenths being singletons. With respect to this clone: What it binds is not known.

The receptor was isolated from a human donor who was the organ donor for an intestinal transplant. The J gene is TRBJ2-2, the V gene TRBV28, with 14 nucleotides matching TRBD2. The input for sequencing was unstimulated CD4+ T cells sorted from spleen or lymph node cells, taken before transplant. The CDR3 is CASSIGPGLAGDTGELFF. For the CDR3, the DNA is TGTGCCAGCAGTATAGGTCCGGGACTAGCGGGGGACACCGGGGAGCTGTTTTTT.